The 32 T cell receptor beta chains given below trace back to one sample, sequenced in a study of blood T cell repertoires in COVID-19. Using immunoSEQ multiplex PCR, the repertoire was profiled, and TCRdb retains in-frame clones only, with some absent. The sample lists 380,000 or so clones; 88% were seen once. Sequencing was carried out using PBMCs or T cells enriched from blood (not recorded which). These receptors were collected from a woman under 40 with acute COVID-19.

This chain links TRBV7-9 with TRBJ2-1; D is unclear. The CDR3 runs to 11 residues. The V gene's germline CDR1 is SEHNR and CDR2 FQNEAQ (reference sequence). The V and J ends lost 3 bases and 6 bases respectively, with 3 bases between them. The CDR3 region is CASSFRNEQFF. The CDR3 DNA reads TGTGCCAGCAGCTTCCGCAATGAGCAGTTCTTC.

The chain links TRBV30 to TRBJ1-1, with TRBD1 matching 9 bases. The CDR3 runs 14 residues. Germline CDR1 reads GTSNPN; CDR2 reads SVGIG (reference sequence). With V trimmed by 3 bases and J by 10 bases, 12 bases remained unmatched. CDR3 sequence (DNA): TGTGCCTGGAGACAAACCGGGACAGGGCGGGGAGCTTTCTTT. This encodes CAWRQTGTGRGAFF.

The chain joins TRBV7-8 to TRBJ2-1; TRBD2 matches 7 bases. Trimming cost V 3 bases and J 5 bases; bases outside gene matches: 4. The CDR3 is made up of 14 amino acids. Germline CDR1 SGHVS, CDR2 FQNEAQ. The CDR3 nucleotides read TGTGCCAGCAGCTTTGGGGGGGGAGACAATGAGCAGTTCTTC. Translated, it gives CASSFGGGDNEQFF.

J is TRBJ2-1 and V is TRBV5-5, with 8 bases that match TRBD2. The trim removed 0 bases at V and 4 bases at J, leaving 3 bases unmatched. Germline V CDR1 and CDR2: SGHKS, YYEKEE (reference sequence). CDR3 size: 15 residues. The DNA for the CDR3 is TGTGCCAGCAGCTTGGCTGCTAGCGGGTACAATGAGCAGTTCTTC. This encodes CASSLAASGYNEQFF.

The chain couples TRBV10-1 to TRBJ2-7, with D tentatively TRBD1 (6 bases). The CDR3 covers 13 residues. Germline lookup yields CDR1 WNHNN and CDR2 SYGVQD (reference sequence). V lost 2 bases to trimming and J lost 5 bases, with 10 bases between them. CDR3 in amino acids: CASSEHRADEQYF. CDR3 nucleotide sequence: TGCGCCAGCAGTGAGCACAGGGCGGACGAGCAGTACTTC.

The V and J genes are TRBV3-1 (or the pseudogene TRBV3-2) and TRBJ1-5; a possible D gene is TRBD1 (5 bases). With 4 bases removed from V and 4 bases from J, the gap between germline ends came to 11 bases. Germline values: CDR1 LGHDT, CDR2 YNNKEL (reference sequence). The CDR3 covers 14 residues. The CDR3 loop is CASSLGRVNQPQHF. The CDR3 DNA reads as TGTGCCAGCAGCCTGGGCAGGGTGAATCAGCCCCAGCATTTT.

The J gene is TRBJ2-7, the V gene TRBV7-9; TRBD2 aligns across 13 bases. The length of the CDR3 is 16 residues. V gave up 5 bases and J gave up 2 bases; unmatched junction bases: 6. The germline CDR1 and CDR2 sequences are SEHNR and FQNEAQ (reference sequence). The CDR3: CASSPGLAGDTYEQYF. The CDR3 DNA reads TGTGCCAGCAGCCCTGGACTAGCGGGGGACACCTACGAGCAGTACTTC.

The chain employs TRBV2 and TRBJ1-3; D unclear. Between the trimmed V and J ends, which lost 6 bases and 0 bases, there was a span of 12 bases. CDR3 length equals 15 residues. Germline V CDR1 and CDR2: SNHLY, FYNNEI. The CDR3 nucleotides read TGTGCCAGCAGCCCACAGACCTTCTCTGGAAACACCATATATTTT. Its protein is CASSPQTFSGNTIYF.

V usage is TRBV5-1 and J usage is TRBJ1-2, with TRBD1 matching 8 bases. V lost 4 bases and J lost 6; bases outside the gene matches: 8. The CDR3 loop spans 14 amino acids. Germline CDR1 and CDR2: SGHRS and YFSETQ. CDR3 loop: CASSATGGEDGYTF. As DNA, the CDR3 is TGCGCCAGCAGCGCAACAGGGGGTGAGGATGGCTACACCTTC.

This clone has just one count. This chain links TRBV19 with TRBJ2-2, with TRBD1 matching 7 bases. The CDR3 is 16 residues long. Germline V lookup: CDR1 LNHDA, CDR2 SQIVND (reference sequence). The ends lost 4 bases at V and 8 bases at J; junction bases unmatched: 13. CDR3 in DNA: TGTGCCAGTAGTACTTCGTGGACAGGCAGTACGGGGGAGCTGTTTTTT. Translated, it gives CASSTSWTGSTGELFF.

This clone was picked up one time. The rearrangement uses TRBV3-1 (or the pseudogene TRBV3-2) and TRBJ1-6; the D gene is possibly TRBD1 (5 bases). V was trimmed by 0 bases and J by 2 bases, leaving 14 bases between them. The CDR3 spans 18 residues. Germline loops: CDR1 LGHDT, CDR2 YNNKEL (reference sequence). CDR3 loop: CASSQDVLRGPYNSPLHF. The CDR3 DNA follows: TGTGCCAGCAGCCAAGATGTCTTAAGGGGCCCCTATAATTCACCCCTCCACTTT.

This chain joins TRBV20-1 and TRBJ2-1, with a weak D call TRBD1 (6 bases). The CDR3 has 11 amino acids. Germline CDR1 is DFQATT and CDR2 is SNEGSKA (reference sequence). V was pared by 6 bases and J by 10 bases, with 13 bases between. The CDR3 region has the DNA TGCAGTGCAAGGGGGACAAGCGAGCAGTTCTTC. This encodes CSARGTSEQFF.

The chain employs TRBV6-2 or TRBV6-3 and TRBJ2-1; 14 bases match TRBD2. This CDR3 region has 20 residues. Looked up from germline, CDR1 is MNHEY and CDR2 is SVGEGT. J lost 0 bases, V lost 0 bases, and 7 bases had no gene match. CDR3 loop: CASSYSRLAGGWSSYNEQFF. Written as DNA, the CDR3 is TGTGCCAGCAGTTACTCGAGACTAGCGGGGGGGTGGAGCTCCTACAATGAGCAGTTCTTC.

This clone has only one observation. The chain links TRBV19 to TRBJ1-5, with TRBD1 matching over 8 bases. The CDR3 length is 15 residues. Germline V gene sequence: CDR1 LNHDA, CDR2 SQIVND (reference sequence). V gave up 6 bases and J gave up 1 base; unmatched junction bases: 5. This chain's CDR3 is CASRQTGGSNQPQHF. In DNA form, the CDR3 reads TGTGCCAGTAGACAAACAGGGGGAAGCAATCAGCCCCAGCATTTT. Full variable domain (missing parts from reference TRBV19 and TRBJ1-5): DGGITQSPKYLFRKEGQNVTLSCEQNLNHDAMYWYRQDPGQGLRLIYYSQIVNDFQKGDIAEGYSVSREKKESFPLTVTSAQKNPTAFYLCASRQTGGSNQPQHFGDGTRLSIL.

The chain recombines TRBV5-8 with TRBJ2-2; D not certain. The ends were cut back, 3 bases at V and 0 bases at J, with 6 bases in the middle. Germline V gene lookup returns CDR1 SGHTS and CDR2 YDEGEE. This CDR3 is built from 14 residues. The CDR3, as DNA: TGTGCCAGCAGCTCTCTAGCGAACACCGGGGAGCTGTTTTTT. This codes for CASSSLANTGELFF.

V and J are TRBV5-6 and TRBJ1-1; tentative D call: TRBD1 (5 bases). CDR1 is SGHDT and CDR2 is YYEEEE in the germline V gene. The CDR3 runs to 18 residues. V was trimmed by 5 bases and J by 2 bases, leaving 25 bases between them. The CDR3 is CASRQFVPGGYLNTEAFF. CDR3 nucleotide sequence: TGTGCCAGCAGGCAATTTGTCCCGGGGGGATATTTAAACACTGAAGCTTTCTTT.

The chain recombines TRBV19 with TRBJ2-2; 8 bases agree with TRBD2. V gave up 4 bases and J gave up 9 bases; unmatched junction bases: 7. The CDR3 has 14 amino acids. Germline V gene sequence: CDR1 LNHDA, CDR2 SQIVND (reference sequence). For the CDR3, the DNA is TGTGCCAGTAGTAAGGCGGGGGGTCTACGGGAGCTGTTTTTT. Amino acids: CASSKAGGLRELFF.

The J gene is TRBJ2-5, the V gene TRBV6-2 or TRBV6-3; D not certain. Germline V gene data show CDR1 as MNHEY and CDR2 as SVGEGT. This CDR3 is 13 amino acids long. V gave up 3 bases and J gave up 4 bases, with 9 bases separating them. Here the CDR3 DNA reads TGTGCCAGCAGTTATCTTGGCGGAGAGACCCAGTACTTC. As protein: CASSYLGGETQYF.

The chain is built from TRBV2 and TRBJ1-2; D not resolved. The V gene's germline CDR1 is SNHLY and CDR2 FYNNEI. This CDR3 has 15 amino acids. The V end was cut by 2 bases, the J end by 5 bases, with 15 bases between. The CDR3 loop is CASSEPTQMLYGYTF. CDR3 in DNA: TGTGCCAGCAGTGAACCAACCCAGATGTTGTATGGCTACACCTTC. The full variable domain, completed using reference TRBV2 and TRBJ1-2, is EPEVTQTPSHQVTQMGQEVILRCVPISNHLYFYWYRQILGQKVEFLVSFYNNEISEKSEIFDDQFSVERPDGSNFTLKIRSTKLEDSAMYFCASSEPTQMLYGYTFGSGTRLTVV.

For this clone: An end of the junction does not agree with germline; a read error may underlie this. The J gene is TRBJ2-1, the V gene TRBV2, with D hard to call. This CDR3 has 12 residues. The V gene's germline CDR1 is SNHLY and CDR2 FYNNEI. This CDR3 is CACSLQTREQFF. Written as DNA, the CDR3 is TGTGCCTGCAGTCTCCAAACGAGGGAGCAGTTCTTC.

This chain uses TRBV13 with TRBJ2-3; D perhaps matches TRBD2 (7 bases). CDR1 and CDR2 (germline): PRHDT, FYEKMQ (reference sequence). V shed 5 bases and J shed 3 bases, with 18 bases lying between them. This CDR3 is built from 16 residues. The CDR3 loop reads CASSPRGGARTDTQYF. CDR3 DNA: TGTGCCAGCAGCCCCAGAGGGGGGGCGCGGACAGATACGCAGTATTTT.

V usage is TRBV5-1 and J usage is TRBJ2-3; weak D call: TRBD2 (6 bases). V was shortened by 4 bases and J by 6 bases, with 12 bases between the two germline ends. Germline V CDR1 and CDR2: SGHRS, YFSETQ. This CDR3 comprises 13 residues. In nucleotides, the CDR3 is TGCGCCAGCAGCCAAATCAGCGGGGATACGCAGTATTTT. It codes for CASSQISGDTQYF.

J is TRBJ1-6 and V is TRBV2; D is unresolved. This CDR3 spans 16 amino acids. With 7 bases removed from V and 0 bases from J, the gap between germline ends came to 13 bases. Germline V lookup: CDR1 SNHLY, CDR2 FYNNEI. The CDR3 region has the DNA TGTGCCAGCACCGCTGGTCGGGGCTCCTATAATTCACCCCTCCACTTT. Translating it yields CASTAGRGSYNSPLHF.

The chain carries TRBV6-5 and TRBJ1-4; a weak D match, TRBD1 (6 bases). Trimming cost V 6 bases and J 1 base, with 9 bases left between them. This CDR3 contains 14 residues. CDR1 and CDR2 from the germline V gene are MNHEY and SVGAGI. CDR3 DNA: TGTGCCAGCAGCCTGACAGGAACTAATGAAAAACTGTTTTTT. This sequence encodes CASSLTGTNEKLFF.

The chain recombines TRBV19 with TRBJ2-3, with no clear D. The CDR3 totals 14 residues. Germline CDR1 LNHDA, CDR2 SQIVND (reference sequence). Between the trimmed V and J ends, which lost 4 bases and 0 bases, there was a span of 8 bases. CDR3 amino acids: CASSSQISTDTQYF. Written as DNA, the CDR3 is TGTGCCAGTAGTAGTCAAATTAGCACAGATACGCAGTATTTT.

V is TRBV20-1 and J is TRBJ2-7; no clear D. The CDR3 runs to 11 residues. V was trimmed by 3 bases and J by 6 bases, leaving 9 bases between them. Germline values: CDR1 DFQATT, CDR2 SNEGSKA (reference sequence). DNA of the CDR3: TGCAGTGCTAGCGAATTCGGCGAGCAGTACTTC. Protein product: CSASEFGEQYF.

This chain links TRBV27 with TRBJ2-7; 14 bases map to TRBD2. From germline, CDR1 is MNHEY and CDR2 SMNVEV (reference sequence). Losses at the gene ends were 0 bases for V and 2 bases for J; bases not matched to a gene: 6. CDR3 size: 18 residues. The CDR3: CASSLSRGTSGGTYEQYF. DNA of the CDR3: TGTGCCAGCAGTTTATCGCGGGGGACTAGCGGGGGAACCTACGAGCAGTACTTC.

The V and J genes are TRBV6-2 or TRBV6-3 and TRBJ2-4; D is unresolved. V was trimmed by 5 bases and J by 0 bases, leaving 5 bases between them. CDR1 is MNHEY, CDR2 SVGEGT, per germline. CDR3 size: 13 residues. The CDR3 DNA reads as TGTGCCAGCAGTCAGATAGCCAAAAACATTCAGTACTTC. Amino acid sequence: CASSQIAKNIQYF.

V and J are TRBV5-8 and TRBJ1-4, with a possible D match to TRBD1 (5 bases). Germline-derived CDR1 and CDR2 are SGHTS and YDEGEE. V dropped 0 bases and J dropped 3 bases, with 9 bases sitting between them. There are 15 residues in the CDR3. CDR3 in DNA: TGTGCCAGCAGCTTGGGCGGGGGATCTAATGAAAAACTGTTTTTT. Its protein product is CASSLGGGSNEKLFF.

The chain combines TRBV7-2 with TRBJ1-5; D might be TRBD1 (6 bases). Germline assignment: CDR1 SGHTA and CDR2 FQGNSA. With 5 bases removed from V and 3 bases from J, the gap between germline ends came to 11 bases. This CDR3 is built from 14 residues. CDR3 bases: TGTGCCAGCAGCGCGTACAGGGACAATCAGCCCCAGCATTTT. Amino acids: CASSAYRDNQPQHF.

The V call is TRBV24-1, the J call TRBJ2-3; 10 bases line up with TRBD2. V was pared by 4 bases and J by 1 base, with 7 bases of the junction left unmatched. Germline CDR1 is KGHDR and CDR2 is SFDVKD. There are 17 residues in the CDR3. The chain's CDR3 is CATSEKPGTSGTDTQYF. The DNA of the CDR3 is TGTGCCACCAGTGAGAAGCCCGGGACTAGCGGCACAGATACGCAGTATTTT.

This rearrangement joins TRBV5-1 to TRBJ2-1; 12 nucleotides line up with TRBD2. This CDR3 region has 16 residues. Trimming took 4 bases from V and 7 from J; bases not matched to a gene: 9. CDR1 and CDR2 (germline): SGHRS, YFSETQ. CDR3 residues: CASSNGLAGTRNEQFF. The CDR3 DNA is TGCGCCAGCAGCAACGGACTAGCGGGGACGAGGAATGAGCAGTTCTTC.